This TCR beta chain was obtained from a study of CXCR3-negative and CXCR3-positive naive CD8 T cells. General observations from the study: Researchers report that CXCR3-positive naive cells carry more hydrophobic TRB CDR3s than CXCR3-negative naive cells. Memory CD8+ cells showed much lower diversity, while both naive subsets were comparably high.

Triplicates of about 300,000 cells were sorted from each CD8+ T cell subset. CD45RO-CCR7+CD27+CD95- marked naive CD8+ T cells. The TRB cDNA libraries were prepared by 5' RACE with UMI labels. Each CDR3 protein gets one entry in TCRdb, which reprocessed the 5' RACE reads and gives no DNA. This table lists under 75,000 distinct CDR3 sequences. As concerns this clonotype: Its antigen is not identified.

In germline, CDR1 is DFQATT, CDR2 SNEGSKA (reference sequence). The CDR3 sequence is 16 residues long. The sample was naive CXCR3- CD8+ T cells from blood. As for subset: CD45RO-CCR7+CD27+CD95- naive CD8+ T cells lacking CXCR3 (TNR3-). The J gene is TRBJ2-7, the V gene TRBV20-1; checking the TCRdb D call of TRBD1 is not possible without DNA. The sequence derives from a human donor in good health. Some clones in this sample may be carry-over from other donors' samples. CDR3 sequence reads: CSARDKLAGTVYEQYF.